Sequencing of this TCR beta chain was carried out in a study of vaccination and CD4 T cells after COVID-19. Researchers used the Oncomine TCR Beta short-read assay to sequence DNA from cultured CD4+ T cells. TCRdb ran MiXCR on the PCR reads and lists one entry per CDR3 protein. This table holds some 5,000 distinct CDR3 sequences, around 82% found once. This clonotype was recorded only once. The antigen remains unidentified. Trimming stripped 5 bases from V and 4 bases from J, with 20 bases between. Germline V gives CDR1 DFQATT, CDR2 SNEGSKA (reference sequence). CDR3 length: 15 residues. Treatment described: 10-day PBMC culture with coronavirus spike peptide pools or control peptides (ViraFEST assay).

The source material was CD4+ T cells from blood, cultured in vitro. This rearrangement joins TRBV20-1 to TRBJ1-1; D is perhaps TRBD1 (6 bases). The sequence derives from a human donor who had recovered from COVID-19. The CDR3 sequence is CSAGGRPLGGTEAFF. The CDR3 DNA sequence: TGCAGTGCTGGGGGGCGACCCTTAGGAGGCACTGAAGCTTTCTTT.